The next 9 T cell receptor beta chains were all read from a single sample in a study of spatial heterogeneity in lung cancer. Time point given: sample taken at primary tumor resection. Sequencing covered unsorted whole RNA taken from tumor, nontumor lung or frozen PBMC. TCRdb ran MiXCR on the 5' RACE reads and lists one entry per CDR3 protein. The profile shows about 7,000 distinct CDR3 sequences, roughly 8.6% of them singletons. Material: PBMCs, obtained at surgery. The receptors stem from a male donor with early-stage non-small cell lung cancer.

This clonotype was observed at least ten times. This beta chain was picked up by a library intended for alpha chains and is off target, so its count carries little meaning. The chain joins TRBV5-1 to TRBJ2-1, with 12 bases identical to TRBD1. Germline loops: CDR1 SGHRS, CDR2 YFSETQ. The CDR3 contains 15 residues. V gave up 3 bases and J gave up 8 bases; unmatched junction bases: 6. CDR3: CASSSGQGAFYEQFF. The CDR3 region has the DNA TGCGCCAGCAGCTCGGGACAGGGGGCATTCTATGAGCAGTTCTTC.

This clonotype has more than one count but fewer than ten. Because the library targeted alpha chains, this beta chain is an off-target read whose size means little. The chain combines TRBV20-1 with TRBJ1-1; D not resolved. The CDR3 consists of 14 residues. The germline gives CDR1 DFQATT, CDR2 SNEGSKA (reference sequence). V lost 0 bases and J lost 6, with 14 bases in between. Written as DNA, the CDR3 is TGCAGTGCTAGAGAGCTCCCAATTAGTGCTGAAGCTTTCTTT. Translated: CSARELPISAEAFF.

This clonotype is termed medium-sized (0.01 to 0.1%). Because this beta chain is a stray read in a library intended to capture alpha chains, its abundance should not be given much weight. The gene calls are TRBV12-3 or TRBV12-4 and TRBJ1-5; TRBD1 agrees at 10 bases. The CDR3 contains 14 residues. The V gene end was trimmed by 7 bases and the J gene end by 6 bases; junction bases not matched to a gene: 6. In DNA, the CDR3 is TGTGCCAGCACCCAGACAGGGGGCGGTCAGCCCCAGCATTTT. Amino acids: CASTQTGGGQPQHF.

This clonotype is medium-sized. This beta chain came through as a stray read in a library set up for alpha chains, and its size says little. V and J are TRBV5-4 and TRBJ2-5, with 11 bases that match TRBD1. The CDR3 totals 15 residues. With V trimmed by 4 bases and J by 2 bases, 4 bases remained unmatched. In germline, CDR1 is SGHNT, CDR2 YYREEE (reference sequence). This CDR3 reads CASSLDRGQQETQYF. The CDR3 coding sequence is TGTGCCAGCAGCCTGGACAGGGGGCAGCAAGAGACCCAGTACTTC. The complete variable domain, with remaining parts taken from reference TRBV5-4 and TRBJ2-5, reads ETGVTQSPTHLIKTRGQQVTLRCSSQSGHNTVSWYQQALGQGPQFIFQYYREEENGRGNFPPRFSGLQFPNYSSELNVNALELDDSALYLCASSLDRGQQETQYFGPGTRLLVL.

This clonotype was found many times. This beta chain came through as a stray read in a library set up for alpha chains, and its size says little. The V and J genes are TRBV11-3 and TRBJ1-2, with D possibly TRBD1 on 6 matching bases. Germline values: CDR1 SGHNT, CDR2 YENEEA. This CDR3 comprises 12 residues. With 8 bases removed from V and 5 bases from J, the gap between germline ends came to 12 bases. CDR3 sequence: CASGKGGYGYTF. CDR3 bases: TGTGCCAGCGGGAAAGGGGGTTATGGCTACACCTTC.

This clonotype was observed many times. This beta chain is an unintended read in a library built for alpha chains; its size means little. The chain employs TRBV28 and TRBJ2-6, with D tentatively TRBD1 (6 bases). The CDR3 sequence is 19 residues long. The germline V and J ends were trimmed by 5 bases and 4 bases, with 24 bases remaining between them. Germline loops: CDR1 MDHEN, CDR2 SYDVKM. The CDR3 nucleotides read TGTGCCAGCAGTGGCCGGAAGGGGGACCTCAGAGCCGGGGCCAACGTCCTGACTTTC. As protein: CASSGRKGDLRAGANVLTF.

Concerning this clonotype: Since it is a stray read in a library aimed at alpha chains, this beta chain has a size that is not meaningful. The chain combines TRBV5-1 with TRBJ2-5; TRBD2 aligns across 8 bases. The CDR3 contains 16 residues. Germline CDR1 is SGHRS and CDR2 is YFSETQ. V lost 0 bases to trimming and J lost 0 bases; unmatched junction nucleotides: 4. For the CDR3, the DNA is TGCGCCAGCAGCTTGGCCAGTAGCGGGAACCAAGAGACCCAGTACTTC. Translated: CASSLASSGNQETQYF. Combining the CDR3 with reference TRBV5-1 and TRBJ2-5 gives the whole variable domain KAGVTQTPRYLIKTRGQQVTLSCSPISGHRSVSWYQQTPGQGLQFLFEYFSETQRNKGNFPGRFSGRQFSNSRSEMNVSTLELGDSALYLCASSLASSGNQETQYFGPGTRLLVL.

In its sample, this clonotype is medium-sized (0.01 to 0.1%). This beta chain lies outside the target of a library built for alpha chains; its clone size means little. The CDR3 loop is CASSSGTDLYNEQFF. The CDR3 coding sequence is TGTGCCAGCAGCTCCGGGACAGACCTTTACAATGAGCAGTTCTTC. J is TRBJ2-1 and V is TRBV7-2; 7 bases map to TRBD1. The CDR3 loop spans 15 amino acids. Germline V gene lookup returns CDR1 SGHTA and CDR2 FQGNSA. V dropped 4 bases and J dropped 4; count of bases not matched to a gene: 7.

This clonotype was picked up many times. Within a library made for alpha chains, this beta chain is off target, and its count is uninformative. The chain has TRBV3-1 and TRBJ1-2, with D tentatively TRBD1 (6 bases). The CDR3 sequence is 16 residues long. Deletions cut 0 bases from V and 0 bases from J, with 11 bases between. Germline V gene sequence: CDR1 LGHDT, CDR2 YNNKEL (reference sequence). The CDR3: CASSQDSDSANYGYTF. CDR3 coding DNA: TGTGCCAGCAGCCAAGATTCGGACAGTGCTAACTATGGCTACACCTTC.